This T cell receptor beta chain was observed in a study of beta chain features in type 1 diabetes. Germline assignment: CDR1 SGHNT and CDR2 YENEEA. V dropped 5 bases and J dropped 1 base, with 5 bases sitting between them. CDR3 length equals 13 residues. Expressed TCRB transcripts got sequenced, as all isolated RNA was reverse transcribed. TCRdb's table, derived via immunoSEQ multiplex PCR, lists solely in-frame clones and lacks some. The sample contains a few hundred thousand clones, around 30% of which appear only once. The genes are TRBV11-3 and TRBJ2-2; D ambiguous. The TCR originated in a man aged 18 to 30 in good health. Sequencing used naive CD4+ T cells from blood. The CDR3 loop is CASSPGNTGELFF. CDR3 in DNA: TGTGCCAGCAGCCCCGGGAACACCGGGGAGCTGTTTTTT.